The rows below give T cell receptor beta chains drawn from one sample of a study of T-cell reconstitution after alpha-beta-depleted transplantation in children. TCRdb reanalysed the PCR reads using MiXCR and keeps one entry per CDR3 protein. The sample lists 200,000 to 250,000 distinct CDR3 sequences; roughly a quarter were seen once. This sample comprised PBMCs, mostly from graft donor cells, obtained 360 days after TCRalphabeta/CD19-depleted stem cell transplant. The source of these receptors is a female patient aged 2-9 years who had a stem cell transplant for congenital amegakaryocytic thrombocytopenia, so the T cells may come from the graft donor. Both conserved end residues are part of each CDR3. Each record gives: CDR3 protein, CDR3 DNA, J gene, clone size, V gene, D gene. The D gene is left open where the match is weak. Clone size, where shown, is once, few, many, or a class for clones that have expanded.

cdr3_aa: CASTGLEGGTQYF
cdr3_nt: TGTGCCAGCACGGGGCTTGAGGGCGGTACGCAGTATTTT
j_call: TRBJ2-3
clone_size: many
v_call: TRBV12-3/TRBV12-4
d_call: -

cdr3_aa: CASSLAVRTEAFF
cdr3_nt: TGCGCCAGCAGCTTGGCCGTACGTACTGAAGCTTTCTTT
j_call: TRBJ1-1
clone_size: few
v_call: TRBV5-1
d_call: -

cdr3_aa: CASSLVGGDLRSEQFF
cdr3_nt: TGCGCCAGCAGCTTGGTTGGGGGGGACCTCCGGAGTGAGCAGTTCTTC
j_call: TRBJ2-1
clone_size: many
v_call: TRBV5-1
d_call: TRBD2

cdr3_aa: CASSPGLAGGQEQFF
cdr3_nt: TGTGCCAGCAGCCCGGGACTAGCGGGAGGACAGGAGCAGTTCTTC
j_call: TRBJ2-1
clone_size: few
v_call: TRBV7-2
d_call: TRBD2

cdr3_aa: CASSRGLAGKAPSYEQYF
cdr3_nt: TGCGCCAGCAGCCGGGGACTAGCGGGGAAAGCCCCATCCTACGAGCAGTACTTC
j_call: TRBJ2-7
clone_size: few
v_call: TRBV5-1
d_call: TRBD2

cdr3_aa: CSGRQGGFYNEQFF
cdr3_nt: TGCAGCGGGCGACAGGGGGGTTTCTACAATGAGCAGTTCTTC
j_call: TRBJ2-1
clone_size: many
v_call: TRBV29-1
d_call: TRBD1

cdr3_aa: CASSLDRFSTGELFF
cdr3_nt: TGCGCCAGCAGCTTAGACAGGTTTTCCACCGGGGAGCTGTTTTTT
j_call: TRBJ2-2
clone_size: -
v_call: TRBV5-1
d_call: -

cdr3_aa: CSVQVTSGGTDTQYF
cdr3_nt: TGCAGCGTTCAGGTGACTAGCGGTGGGACAGATACGCAGTATTTT
j_call: TRBJ2-3
clone_size: -
v_call: TRBV29-1
d_call: TRBD2

cdr3_aa: CASSLGVYQNQPQHF
cdr3_nt: TGCGCCAGCAGCTTGGGTGTGTATCAAAATCAGCCCCAGCATTTT
j_call: TRBJ1-5
clone_size: -
v_call: TRBV5-1
d_call: -

cdr3_aa: CASSTNRDPALKNIQYF
cdr3_nt: TGTGCCAGCAGTACGAATCGGGACCCCGCTCTCAAAAACATTCAGTACTTC
j_call: TRBJ2-4
clone_size: few
v_call: TRBV12-3/TRBV12-4
d_call: -

cdr3_aa: CSAVPGLAWNEQFF
cdr3_nt: TGCAGTGCTGTACCGGGACTAGCGTGGAATGAGCAGTTCTTC
j_call: TRBJ2-1
clone_size: few
v_call: TRBV20-1
d_call: TRBD2

cdr3_aa: CASSNTGQGKHNEQFF
cdr3_nt: TGTGCCAGCAGCAACACAGGACAGGGCAAGCACAATGAGCAGTTCTTC
j_call: TRBJ2-1
clone_size: few
v_call: TRBV21-1
d_call: -

cdr3_aa: CATSRGSGSTDTQYF
cdr3_nt: TGTGCCACCAGCAGAGGAAGCGGGAGCACAGATACGCAGTATTTT
j_call: TRBJ2-3
clone_size: few
v_call: TRBV15
d_call: -

cdr3_aa: CASSEQGKNEKLFF
cdr3_nt: TGTGCCAGCAGTGAACAGGGCAAGAATGAAAAACTGTTTTTT
j_call: TRBJ1-4
clone_size: -
v_call: TRBV25-1
d_call: -